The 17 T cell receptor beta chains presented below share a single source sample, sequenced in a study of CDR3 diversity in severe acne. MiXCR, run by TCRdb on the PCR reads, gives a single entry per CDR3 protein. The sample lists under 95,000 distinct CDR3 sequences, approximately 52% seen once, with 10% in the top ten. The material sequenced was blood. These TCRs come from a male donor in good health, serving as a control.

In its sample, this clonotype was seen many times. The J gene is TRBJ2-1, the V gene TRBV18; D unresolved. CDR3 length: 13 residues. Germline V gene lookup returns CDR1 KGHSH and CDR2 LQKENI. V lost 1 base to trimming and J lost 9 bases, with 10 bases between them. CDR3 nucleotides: TGTGCCAGCTCACCACGCCCAGACGGTGAGCAGTTCTTC. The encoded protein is CASSPRPDGEQFF.

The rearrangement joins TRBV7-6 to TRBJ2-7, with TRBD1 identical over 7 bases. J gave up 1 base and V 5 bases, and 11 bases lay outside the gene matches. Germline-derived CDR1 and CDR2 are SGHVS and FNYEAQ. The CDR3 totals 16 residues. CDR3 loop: CASSEGQPLDSYEQYF. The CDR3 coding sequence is TGTGCCAGCAGCGAGGGACAGCCACTAGATTCCTACGAGCAGTACTTC.

As DNA, the CDR3 is TGTGCCAGCAGTGGGGACAGGGTAAACGAGCAGTACTTC. Translation gives CASSGDRVNEQYF. The chain combines TRBV2 with TRBJ2-7; 9 bases are a match to TRBD1. Losses at the gene ends were 4 bases for V and 5 bases for J; bases not matched to a gene: 3. CDR3 length: 13 residues. Germline assignment: CDR1 SNHLY and CDR2 FYNNEI.

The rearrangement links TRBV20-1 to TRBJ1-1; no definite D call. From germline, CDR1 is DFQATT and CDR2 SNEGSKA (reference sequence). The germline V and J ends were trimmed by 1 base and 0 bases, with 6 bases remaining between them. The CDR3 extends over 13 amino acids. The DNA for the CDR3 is TGCAGTGCTAGAGGGGAACTGAACACTGAAGCTTTCTTT. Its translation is CSARGELNTEAFF.

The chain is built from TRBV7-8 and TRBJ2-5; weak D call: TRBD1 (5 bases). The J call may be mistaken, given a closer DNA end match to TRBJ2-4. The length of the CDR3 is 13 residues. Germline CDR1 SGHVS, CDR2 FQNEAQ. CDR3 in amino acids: CASSLSRENIQYF. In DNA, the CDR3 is TGTGCCAGCAGCTTAAGCAGGGAAAACATTCAGTACTTC.

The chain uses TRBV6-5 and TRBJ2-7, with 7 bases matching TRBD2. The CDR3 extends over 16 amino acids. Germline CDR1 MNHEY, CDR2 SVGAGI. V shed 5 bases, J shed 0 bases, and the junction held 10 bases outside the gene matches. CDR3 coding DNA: TGTGCCAGCAGTAGGGACCTAGCGGAAGTCTCCTACGAGCAGTACTTC. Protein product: CASSRDLAEVSYEQYF.

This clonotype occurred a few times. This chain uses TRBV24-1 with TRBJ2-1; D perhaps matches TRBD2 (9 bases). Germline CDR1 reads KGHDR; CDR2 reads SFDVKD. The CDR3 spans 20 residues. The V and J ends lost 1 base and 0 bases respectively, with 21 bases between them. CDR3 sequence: CATSDFVPGGGRASYNEQFF. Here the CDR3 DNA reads TGTGCCACCAGTGATTTCGTCCCAGGGGGCGGGAGGGCCTCCTACAATGAGCAGTTCTTC.

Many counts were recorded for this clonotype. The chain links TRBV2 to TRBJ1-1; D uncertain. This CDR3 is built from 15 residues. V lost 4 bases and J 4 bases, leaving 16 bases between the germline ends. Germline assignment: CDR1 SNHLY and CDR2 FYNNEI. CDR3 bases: TGTGCCAGCAGTGTGGGCAGCTTACTAAGCACTGAAGCTTTCTTT. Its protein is CASSVGSLLSTEAFF.

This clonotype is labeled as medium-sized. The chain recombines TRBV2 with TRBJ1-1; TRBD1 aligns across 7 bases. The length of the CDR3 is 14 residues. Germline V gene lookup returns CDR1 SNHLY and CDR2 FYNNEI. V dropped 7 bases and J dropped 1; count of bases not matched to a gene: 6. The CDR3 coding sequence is TGTGCCAGCATTTTTCAGGGGGAGAACACTGAAGCTTTCTTT. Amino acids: CASIFQGENTEAFF.

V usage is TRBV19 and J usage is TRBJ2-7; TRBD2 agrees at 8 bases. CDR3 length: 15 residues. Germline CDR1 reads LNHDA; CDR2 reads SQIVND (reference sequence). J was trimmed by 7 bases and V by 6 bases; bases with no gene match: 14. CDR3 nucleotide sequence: TGTGCCAGTAGGGCACTAGCGGTCTCCTACAATGAGCAGTACTTC. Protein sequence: CASRALAVSYNEQYF.

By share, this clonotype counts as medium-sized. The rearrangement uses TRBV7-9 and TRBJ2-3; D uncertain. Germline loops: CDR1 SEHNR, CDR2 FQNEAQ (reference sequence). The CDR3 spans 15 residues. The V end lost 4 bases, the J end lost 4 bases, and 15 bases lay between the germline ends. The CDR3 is CASSWGSAVSDTQYF. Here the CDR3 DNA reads TGTGCCAGCAGCTGGGGTAGTGCGGTTTCAGATACGCAGTATTTT.

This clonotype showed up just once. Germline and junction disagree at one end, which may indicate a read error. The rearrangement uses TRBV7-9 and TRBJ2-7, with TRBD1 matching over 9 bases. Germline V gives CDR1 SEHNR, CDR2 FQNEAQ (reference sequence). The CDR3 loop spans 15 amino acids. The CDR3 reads CASSPGGTGSYEQDF. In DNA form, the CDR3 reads TGTGCCAGCAGCCCAGGTGGGACAGGGTCCTACGAGCAGGACTTC.

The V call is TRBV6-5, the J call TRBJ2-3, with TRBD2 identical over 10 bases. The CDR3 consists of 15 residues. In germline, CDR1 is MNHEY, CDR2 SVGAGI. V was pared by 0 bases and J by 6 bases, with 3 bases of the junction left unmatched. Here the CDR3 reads CASSYSLAGRDTQYF. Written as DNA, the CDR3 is TGTGCCAGCAGTTACTCACTAGCGGGGCGGGATACGCAGTATTTT.

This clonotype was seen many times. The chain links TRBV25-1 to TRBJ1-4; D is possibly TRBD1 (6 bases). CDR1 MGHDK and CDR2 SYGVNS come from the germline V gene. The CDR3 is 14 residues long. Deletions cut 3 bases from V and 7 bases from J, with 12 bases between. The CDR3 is CASSDGRGGEKLFF. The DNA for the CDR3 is TGTGCCAGCAGTGACGGCAGGGGAGGTGAAAAACTGTTTTTT. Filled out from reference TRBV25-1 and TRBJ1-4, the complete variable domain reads EADIYQTPRYLVIGTGKKITLECSQTMGHDKMYWYQQDPGMELHLIHYSYGVNSTEKGDLSSESTVSRIRTEHFPLTLESARPSHTSQYLCASSDGRGGEKLFFGSGTQLSVL.

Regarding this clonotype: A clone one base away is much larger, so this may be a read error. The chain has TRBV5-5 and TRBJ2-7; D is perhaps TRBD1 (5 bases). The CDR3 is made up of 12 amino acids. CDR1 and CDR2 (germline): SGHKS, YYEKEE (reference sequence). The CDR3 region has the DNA TGTGCCAGCAGCTTGGGACAGTACGAGCGGTACTTC. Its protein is CASSLGQYERYF.

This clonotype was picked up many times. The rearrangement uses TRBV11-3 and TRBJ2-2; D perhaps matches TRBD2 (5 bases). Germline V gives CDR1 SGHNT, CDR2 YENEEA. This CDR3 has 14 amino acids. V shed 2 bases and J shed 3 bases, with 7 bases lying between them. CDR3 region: CASSLSGDTGELFF. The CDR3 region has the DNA TGTGCCAGCAGCTTATCCGGGGACACCGGGGAGCTGTTTTTT.

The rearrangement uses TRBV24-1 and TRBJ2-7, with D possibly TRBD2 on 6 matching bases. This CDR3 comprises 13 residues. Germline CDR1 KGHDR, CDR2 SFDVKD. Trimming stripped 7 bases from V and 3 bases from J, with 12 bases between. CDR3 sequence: CATRTSRNYEQYF. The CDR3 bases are TGTGCCACCAGAACTAGCCGAAACTACGAGCAGTACTTC.